This T cell receptor beta chain was recorded in a study of molecular identifiers for immune sequencing clone quantification. MiXCR, run by TCRdb on the PCR reads, gives a single entry per CDR3 protein. Of more than 300,000 distinct CDR3 sequences listed, over 20% are singletons. Looked up from germline, CDR1 is MNHEY and CDR2 is SVGEGT. The CDR3 is 11 residues long. Trimming shortened V by 8 bases and J by 3 bases, and 8 bases separated the two germline ends. The V call is TRBV6-2 or TRBV6-3, the J call TRBJ2-7; maybe TRBD1 (5 bases). The receptor was isolated from a human donor in good health. Some libraries in this study had Jurkat cell RNA spiked in. The specimen was naive CD8+ T cells from blood, with Jurkat cell RNA spiked in. Subset noted: FACS-sorted CD8+CD4-CCR7+CD45RA+ naive T cells. CDR3 sequence (DNA): TGTGCCAGCGGGGCGGACTACGAGCAGTACTTC. Translating gives CASGADYEQYF.